One and the same sample provided the 21 T cell receptor beta chains below, sequenced in a study of shared T cell receptors in the human thymus. Method: immunoSEQ multiplex PCR; TCRdb's copy keeps in-frame clones and lacks some. The repertoire has over 650,000 clones, more than 70% of them found once; the top ten carry more than 0.009%. This same sample was also part of a study on human thymus T cells.

Sequenced material: thymocytes. Source of these receptors: a boy in the first two years of life with a congenital heart defect.

This chain joins TRBV11-2 and TRBJ1-3; 7 bases map to TRBD1. Germline V gene sequence: CDR1 SGHAT, CDR2 FQNNGV. Losses at the gene ends were 1 base for V and 6 bases for J; bases not matched to a gene: 15. The CDR3 extends over 18 amino acids. This CDR3 reads CASSLAGTPRTGANTIYF. CDR3 sequence (DNA): TGTGCCAGCAGCTTAGCGGGGACACCGAGAACAGGGGCAAACACCATATATTTT.

The chain employs TRBV28 and TRBJ2-1, with 9 bases identical to TRBD2. CDR1 MDHEN and CDR2 SYDVKM come from the germline V gene. The CDR3 has 14 residues. Trimming took 6 bases from V and 4 from J; bases not matched to a gene: 4. DNA of the CDR3: TGTGCCAGCAGCGTAGCGGGAGAATACAATGAGCAGTTCTTC. Translated, it gives CASSVAGEYNEQFF.

The chain couples TRBV28 to TRBJ2-7; 9 bases map to TRBD2. The CDR3 contains 16 residues. The trim removed 5 bases at V and 0 bases at J, leaving 8 bases unmatched. Germline CDR1 MDHEN, CDR2 SYDVKM. DNA of the CDR3: TGTGCCAGCAGTCCGCGACTAGCGGTTATCTCCTACGAGCAGTACTTC. Residues: CASSPRLAVISYEQYF. Drawing the rest from reference TRBV28 and TRBJ2-7, the complete variable domain is DVKVTQSSRYLVKRTGEKVFLECVQDMDHENMFWYRQDPGLGLRLIYFSYDVKMKEKGDIPEGYSVSREKKERFSLILESASTNQTSMYLCASSPRLAVISYEQYFGPGTRLTVT.

The sample holds one count of this clone. This sequence joins TRBV6-5 and TRBJ1-2; tentative D call: TRBD1 (5 bases). The CDR3 totals 15 residues. Looked up from germline, CDR1 is MNHEY and CDR2 is SVGAGI. Trimming removed 5 bases at V and 1 base at J, with 14 bases between. CDR3: CASSRTGLLNYGYTF. In nucleotides, the CDR3 is TGTGCCAGCAGTCGGACGGGACTGCTTAACTATGGCTACACCTTC.

The chain employs TRBV10-3 and TRBJ1-3; 8 nucleotides line up with TRBD1. There are 14 residues in the CDR3. Per the germline V gene, CDR1 is ENHRY and CDR2 is SYGVKD. V was pared by 6 bases and J by 4 bases, with 5 bases of the junction left unmatched. This CDR3 is CAIRTQGEGNTIYF. The CDR3 DNA is TGTGCCATCAGGACACAGGGGGAGGGAAACACCATATATTTT.

The chain is built from TRBV19 and TRBJ2-2; D ambiguous. V dropped 2 bases and J dropped 2 bases, with 9 bases sitting between them. CDR3 size: 15 residues. CDR1 LNHDA and CDR2 SQIVND come from the germline V gene (reference sequence). CDR3 in amino acids: CASSITPENTGELFF. The DNA for the CDR3 is TGTGCCAGTAGTATAACCCCAGAAAACACCGGGGAGCTGTTTTTT.

This clone turned up a few times. The genes are TRBV28 and TRBJ1-2; D might be TRBD1 (5 bases). This CDR3 comprises 14 residues. V was cut by 4 bases and J by 3 bases, with 12 bases left in between. In germline, CDR1 is MDHEN, CDR2 SYDVKM. CDR3 nucleotides: TGTGCCAGCAGTTACGGACACATAGACTATGGCTACACCTTC. Protein sequence: CASSYGHIDYGYTF.

The J gene is TRBJ2-1, the V gene TRBV4-1, with unresolved D. In germline, CDR1 is MGHRA, CDR2 YSYEKL. This CDR3 spans 14 amino acids. V lost 0 bases to trimming and J lost 7 bases, with 10 bases between them. The CDR3 loop reads CASSQDARANEQFF. The CDR3 DNA follows: TGCGCCAGCAGCCAAGATGCGAGAGCTAATGAGCAGTTCTTC.

V gene TRBV5-1 combines with J gene TRBJ2-7; tentatively, D is TRBD1 (5 bases). Germline V gene data show CDR1 as SGHRS and CDR2 as YFSETQ. CDR3 length equals 16 residues. Trimming removed 4 bases from V and 0 bases from J, with 17 bases in between. DNA of the CDR3: TGCGCCAGCAGCCCCAGGGTTGACCTAAGCTCCTACGAGCAGTACTTC. Translating it yields CASSPRVDLSSYEQYF.

J is TRBJ1-2 and V is TRBV2; unclear D gene. The germline CDR1 and CDR2 sequences are SNHLY and FYNNEI. The CDR3 loop spans 14 amino acids. Trimming took 4 bases from V and 0 from J, leaving 9 bases between them. CDR3 sequence reads: CASSVGRSNYGYTF. The DNA for the CDR3 is TGTGCCAGCAGTGTGGGCAGGTCTAACTATGGCTACACCTTC. The full variable domain, in which reference TRBV2 and TRBJ1-2 provide the parts outside the CDR3, is EPEVTQTPSHQVTQMGQEVILRCVPISNHLYFYWYRQILGQKVEFLVSFYNNEISEKSEIFDDQFSVERPDGSNFTLKIRSTKLEDSAMYFCASSVGRSNYGYTFGSGTRLTVV.

V and J are TRBV28 and TRBJ1-2; 8 bases line up with TRBD1. The CDR3 has 17 residues. J was trimmed by 4 bases and V by 5 bases; bases with no gene match: 15. Germline values: CDR1 MDHEN, CDR2 SYDVKM. CDR3 sequence reads: CASSNSTGQVLSYGYTF. CDR3 sequence (DNA): TGTGCCAGCAGTAATTCCACGGGACAGGTTCTTAGCTATGGCTACACCTTC.

The V and J genes are TRBV7-8 and TRBJ2-7; a weak D match, TRBD2 (6 bases). The germline V gene encodes CDR1 SGHVS and CDR2 FQNEAQ. The CDR3 is 13 residues long. V lost 1 base and J lost 5, with 9 bases in between. The CDR3 coding sequence is TGTGCCAGCAGCTTAGGGGGGAGGAACGAGCAGTACTTC. This translates into CASSLGGRNEQYF.

This clone has only one observation. The chain is built from TRBV2 and TRBJ2-3; 9 nucleotides line up with TRBD1. Trimming at V came to 3 bases and at J to 4 bases, leaving 5 bases not matched to a gene. Germline lookup yields CDR1 SNHLY and CDR2 FYNNEI. This CDR3 region has 15 residues. This CDR3 is CASSDPGQGSDTQYF. The CDR3 DNA is TGTGCCAGCAGTGATCCGGGACAGGGTTCAGATACGCAGTATTTT.

This chain connects TRBV7-4 to TRBJ1-3; 7 bases are a match to TRBD1. In germline, CDR1 is SGHVT, CDR2 SQSDAQ. The CDR3 extends over 15 amino acids. V was clipped by 1 base and J by 3 bases; unmatched bases: 3. The CDR3 sequence: CASSLGQGGGNTIYF. CDR3 bases: TGTGCCAGCAGCTTAGGACAGGGTGGTGGAAACACCATATATTTT.

CDR3 loop: CASSQVSPNTGELFF. CDR3 sequence (DNA): TGTGCCAGCAGCCAAGTGTCCCCTAACACCGGGGAGCTGTTTTTT. The chain is built from TRBV4-2 and TRBJ2-2; no reliable D call. Per germline, CDR1 LGHNA and CDR2 YNFKEQ. This CDR3 has 15 residues. The V and J ends lost 1 base and 2 bases respectively, with 8 bases between them.

V and J are TRBV6-1 and TRBJ1-1; 7 bases map to TRBD1. The CDR3 extends over 19 amino acids. After removal of 3 bases from V and 0 bases from J, the junction contained 16 bases not matched to a gene. Germline V lookup: CDR1 MNHNS, CDR2 SASEGT. The CDR3 loop is CASSEKLGIWTGLNTEAFF. As DNA, the CDR3 is TGTGCCAGCAGTGAGAAATTAGGGATTTGGACAGGCTTGAACACTGAAGCTTTCTTT.

The chain carries TRBV4-1 and TRBJ2-5, with D maybe TRBD1 (6 bases). Germline V gene sequence: CDR1 MGHRA, CDR2 YSYEKL. The ends were cut back, 5 bases at V and 4 bases at J, with 17 bases in the middle. The CDR3 runs to 15 residues. The CDR3 sequence is CASSTTGQGPETQYF. The DNA for the CDR3 is TGCGCCAGCAGCACCACGGGCCAGGGGCCAGAGACCCAGTACTTC.

V usage is TRBV2 and J usage is TRBJ2-7; 16 bases fit TRBD2. The trim removed 6 bases at V and 6 bases at J, leaving 5 bases unmatched. This CDR3 is built from 15 residues. From germline, CDR1 is SNHLY and CDR2 FYNNEI. The CDR3 spells CASRMGLAGGCEQYF. Here the CDR3 DNA reads TGTGCCAGCAGGATGGGACTAGCGGGAGGGTGCGAGCAGTACTTC.

The chain combines TRBV5-6 with TRBJ2-7; D might be TRBD2 (6 bases). The V gene lost 2 bases and the J gene lost 5 bases, with 23 bases spanning the gap. The CDR3 covers 17 residues. From germline, CDR1 is SGHDT and CDR2 YYEEEE. The CDR3 here is CASSLEPGGLSGHEQYF. For the CDR3, the DNA is TGTGCCAGCAGCTTAGAGCCCGGGGGACTCAGCGGCCACGAGCAGTACTTC.

The genes are TRBV12-5 and TRBJ2-7, with 8 bases aligning to TRBD1. Germline values: CDR1 LGHNT, CDR2 FRNRAP. V lost 0 bases, J lost 1 base, and 17 bases stayed unmatched. The CDR3 runs 20 residues. CDR3 protein: CASGLVRRQGTHKNSYEQYF. The DNA for the CDR3 is TGTGCTAGTGGTTTGGTACGGAGACAGGGGACACATAAAAATTCCTACGAGCAGTACTTC.

Details on this clone: Because it lacks the conserved phenylalanine or tryptophan at the end, this CDR3 is likely a read error. The DNA is left out, because the CDR3 cannot be placed on it with certainty; the CDR3 is given as TCRdb lists it. This chain joins TRBV5-6 and TRBJ1-2. The CDR3 is 12 residues long, ends included. Germline CDR1 SGHDT, CDR2 YYEEEE. CDR3 sequence: CASSLVNEVPSS.